This T cell receptor beta chain was found in a study of breast tumors, draining lymph nodes, adjacent tissues. Study-wide points: Luminal-like breast cancer showed significantly higher tumor–nontumor repertoire similarity than basal-like. Tumor TCR diversity was below lymph nodes but above nontumor tissue.

The lymph nodes were axillary draining lymph nodes from breast cancer patients. This clonotype was detected ten times or more. Antigen unknown. Looked up from germline, CDR1 is SGHRS and CDR2 is YFSETQ. The CDR3 covers 15 residues. Trimming took 8 bases from V and 1 from J, leaving 17 bases between them. TCRdb passed the multiplex PCR reads through MiXCR, listing each CDR3 protein once. The table shows 100,000 to 150,000 distinct CDR3 sequences, with about 20% occurring only once. V usage is TRBV5-1 and J usage is TRBJ2-3; D not certain. The sequence derives from a female donor with breast cancer. Some clones in this sample may be carry-over from other donors' samples. Sequencing was carried out using axillary lymph node tissue. The CDR3 sequence is CASLPQPSGTDTQYF. The CDR3 coding sequence is TGCGCCAGTCTCCCCCAGCCTAGTGGCACAGATACGCAGTATTTT.